The 19 T cell receptor beta chains reported below all come from one sample, sequenced in a study of cytomegalovirus exposure and HLA in healthy donors. Clones were read by immunoSEQ multiplex PCR, and TCRdb kept only the in-frame ones, dropping some. The sample comprises fewer than 120,000 clones, about 92% of which are singletons, and about 2% rests with the top ten. Sequenced sample: PBMCs. All receptors come from a woman younger than 30 in good health and CMV-seronegative.

The chain combines TRBV30 with TRBJ2-2; 8 positions agree with TRBD2. The CDR3 covers 16 residues. Germline loops: CDR1 GTSNPN, CDR2 SVGIG (reference sequence). With 0 bases clipped from V and 1 base from J, the junction kept 4 bases outside the gene matches. Written as DNA, the CDR3 is TGTGCCTGGAGTGTAAAGGCGGGAGGGAACACCGGGGAGCTGTTTTTT. Its protein is CAWSVKAGGNTGELFF.

The CDR3 reads CASSVRGGGSPLHF. CDR3 nucleotide sequence: TGTGCCAGCAGCGTAAGGGGTGGGGGCTCACCCCTCCACTTT. V usage is TRBV14 and J usage is TRBJ1-6; D is perhaps TRBD1 (6 bases). The length of the CDR3 is 14 residues. The ends were cut back, 5 bases at V and 10 bases at J, with 15 bases in the middle. Germline V lookup: CDR1 SGHDN, CDR2 FVKESK.

The DNA of the CDR3 is TGTGCCAGCAGCGTGGGAGGGGCCTCCTCCTACGAGCAGTACTTC. Encoded protein: CASSVGGASSYEQYF. The V gene is TRBV9, the J gene TRBJ2-7; TRBD2 aligns across 7 bases. V lost 2 bases to trimming and J lost 0 bases; unmatched junction nucleotides: 5. The CDR3 contains 15 residues. The V gene's germline CDR1 is SGDLS and CDR2 YYNGEE.

J is TRBJ2-3 and V is TRBV2, with 11 nucleotides matching TRBD2. V gave up 3 bases and J gave up 4 bases; unmatched junction bases: 9. There are 17 residues in the CDR3. Looked up from germline, CDR1 is SNHLY and CDR2 is FYNNEI. CDR3 DNA sequence: TGTGCCAGCAGTGAGGGGACTAGCGGCGCTAACGCAGATACGCAGTATTTT. It translates to CASSEGTSGANADTQYF.

The chain couples TRBV4-3 to TRBJ2-5; 11 bases are a match to TRBD2. CDR1 and CDR2 from the germline V gene are LGHNA and YSLEER. The trim removed 4 bases at V and 2 bases at J, leaving 6 bases unmatched. This CDR3 has 16 residues. The CDR3 DNA reads TGCGCCAGCAGCCCTGGGGTAGCGGGGGGGCAAGAGACCCAGTACTTC. As protein: CASSPGVAGGQETQYF.

This chain uses TRBV29-1 with TRBJ2-1, with 8 bases that match TRBD1. The CDR3 is 12 amino acids. CDR1 and CDR2 from the germline V gene are SQVTM and ANQGSEA. The CDR3, as DNA: TGCAGTCCGGGACAGGAATACAATGAGCAGTTCTTC. Amino acids: CSPGQEYNEQFF.

The chain employs TRBV10-2 and TRBJ2-3; maybe TRBD1 (6 bases). Germline CDR1 and CDR2: WSHSY and SAAADI. CDR3 length: 13 amino acids. V dropped 4 bases and J dropped 6 bases, with 11 bases sitting between them. CDR3 in amino acids: CASSGQGWDTQYF. The DNA for the CDR3 is TGCGCCAGCAGTGGGCAGGGGTGGGATACGCAGTATTTT.

V gene TRBV7-3 combines with J gene TRBJ2-1; 8 bases agree with TRBD1. CDR1 is SGHTA, CDR2 FQGTGA, per germline. The length of the CDR3 is 18 residues. V trimming: 1 base; J trimming: 0 bases; junction bases outside the gene matches: 8. The CDR3 reads CASSLMGQGASSYNEQFF. The DNA of the CDR3 is TGTGCCAGCAGCTTAATGGGGCAGGGGGCGAGCTCCTACAATGAGCAGTTCTTC.

This chain uses TRBV7-9 with TRBJ2-3; 7 nucleotides align to TRBD1. With 4 bases clipped from V and 5 bases from J, the junction kept 12 bases outside the gene matches. This CDR3 region has 16 residues. The V gene's germline CDR1 is SEHNR and CDR2 FQNEAQ (reference sequence). The CDR3, as DNA: TGTGCCAGCAGCTCACGACAGGGCCCCTCCGGAGATACGCAGTATTTT. It is translated as CASSSRQGPSGDTQYF.

The V call is TRBV7-2, the J call TRBJ1-1, with no clear D. Germline V gene lookup returns CDR1 SGHTA and CDR2 FQGNSA. The CDR3 is 13 amino acids. The V end was cut by 2 bases, the J end by 10 bases, with 14 bases between. The CDR3 nucleotides read TGTGCCAGCAGCTTACCGGACGCCGGAGGAGCTTTCTTT. It specifies CASSLPDAGGAFF.

The chain links TRBV5-1 to TRBJ2-7; maybe TRBD2 (6 bases). Deletions cut 4 bases from V and 2 bases from J, with 7 bases between. CDR1 is SGHRS and CDR2 is YFSETQ in the germline V gene. There are 12 residues in the CDR3. DNA for the CDR3: TGCGCCAGCAGCACGGGAGCCTACGAGCAGTACTTC. Its translation is CASSTGAYEQYF.

The chain employs TRBV15 and TRBJ1-5, with 7 bases lining up with TRBD1. CDR1 LNHNV and CDR2 YYDKDF come from the germline V gene (reference sequence). CDR3 length: 17 amino acids. V shed 0 bases and J 5 bases; nucleotides not matched to a gene: 10. The CDR3 loop is CATSREKQTGPHQPQHF. The CDR3 DNA sequence: TGTGCCACCAGCAGAGAGAAACAGACAGGGCCACATCAGCCCCAGCATTTT.

This clone was observed a single time. The gene calls are TRBV9 and TRBJ2-7, with TRBD2 matching over 11 bases. The CDR3 consists of 15 residues. Germline V gene lookup returns CDR1 SGDLS and CDR2 YYNGEE. The trim removed 1 base at V and 3 bases at J, leaving 3 bases unmatched. For the CDR3, the DNA is TGTGCCAGCAGCGTACATACTAGCGGGGGCTACGAGCAGTACTTC. Its protein is CASSVHTSGGYEQYF.

V usage is TRBV9 and J usage is TRBJ2-2, with unresolved D. Trimming took off 0 bases at V and 8 bases at J, with 11 bases between the two ends. This CDR3 comprises 14 residues. Germline CDR1 reads SGDLS; CDR2 reads YYNGEE. The CDR3 protein is CASSVADSQGELFF. CDR3 DNA sequence: TGTGCCAGCAGCGTAGCAGACTCTCAGGGGGAGCTGTTTTTT.

This chain links TRBV6-5 with TRBJ2-2; a possible D gene is TRBD1 (6 bases). The V end lost 7 bases, the J end lost 6 bases, and 12 bases lay between the germline ends. The CDR3 consists of 13 residues. The V gene's germline CDR1 is MNHEY and CDR2 SVGAGI. CDR3 sequence reads: CASTLAGAGELFF. DNA of the CDR3: TGTGCCAGCACTCTAGCAGGGGCCGGGGAGCTGTTTTTT.

Turning to this clone: Relative to the germline gene, one junction end is altered; a read error may explain this. The chain links TRBV7-7 to TRBJ2-3, with D perhaps matching TRBD1 (5 bases). The CDR3 consists of 15 residues. CDR1 SSHAT and CDR2 FNYEAQ come from the germline V gene (reference sequence). The CDR3 DNA sequence: TGTGCTAGCAGCTTTAGGGGAAGGAGCACAGATACGCAGTATTTT. Amino acids: CASSFRGRSTDTQYF.

The V gene is TRBV9, the J gene TRBJ2-1; 9 nucleotides match TRBD2. The CDR3 length is 15 residues. Germline CDR1 reads SGDLS; CDR2 reads YYNGEE. J was trimmed by 9 bases and V by 4 bases; bases with no gene match: 11. The DNA of the CDR3 is TGTGCCAGCAGCTTTAGCGGGGGATTCTATTCTGAGCAGTTCTTC. Translation gives CASSFSGGFYSEQFF.

V and J are TRBV5-1 and TRBJ1-4; 9 nucleotides agree with TRBD1. The CDR3 extends over 13 amino acids. V dropped 3 bases and J dropped 6; count of bases not matched to a gene: 0. CDR1 is SGHRS, CDR2 YFSETQ, per germline. DNA for the CDR3: TGCGCCAGCAGCTGGACAGGGGATGAAAAACTGTTTTTT. Amino acids: CASSWTGDEKLFF. The full variable domain, completed using reference TRBV5-1 and TRBJ1-4, is KAGVTQTPRYLIKTRGQQVTLSCSPISGHRSVSWYQQTPGQGLQFLFEYFSETQRNKGNFPGRFSGRQFSNSRSEMNVSTLELGDSALYLCASSWTGDEKLFFGSGTQLSVL.

The chain links TRBV2 to TRBJ2-7; possibly TRBD2 for D (5 bases). The CDR3 extends over 11 amino acids. Germline lookup yields CDR1 SNHLY and CDR2 FYNNEI. The germline V and J ends were trimmed by 8 bases and 1 base, with 6 bases remaining between them. The CDR3 region is CASGRSYEQYF. In DNA, the CDR3 is TGTGCCAGCGGGAGATCCTACGAGCAGTACTTC.